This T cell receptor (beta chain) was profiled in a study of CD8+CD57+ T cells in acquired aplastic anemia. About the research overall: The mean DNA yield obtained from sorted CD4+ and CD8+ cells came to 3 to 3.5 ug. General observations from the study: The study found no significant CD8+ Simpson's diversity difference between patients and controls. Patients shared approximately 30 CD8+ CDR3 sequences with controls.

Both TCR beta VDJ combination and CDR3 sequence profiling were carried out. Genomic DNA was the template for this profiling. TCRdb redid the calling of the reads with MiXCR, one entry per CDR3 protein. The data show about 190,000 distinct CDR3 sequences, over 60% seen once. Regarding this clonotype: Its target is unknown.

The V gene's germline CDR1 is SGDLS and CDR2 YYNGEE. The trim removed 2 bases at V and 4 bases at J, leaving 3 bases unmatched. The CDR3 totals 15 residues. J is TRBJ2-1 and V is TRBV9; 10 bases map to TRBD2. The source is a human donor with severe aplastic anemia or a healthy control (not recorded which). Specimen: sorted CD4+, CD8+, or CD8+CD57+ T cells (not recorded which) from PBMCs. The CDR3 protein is CASSVGTSAYNEQFF. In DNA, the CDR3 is TGTGCCAGCAGCGTTGGGACTAGCGCGTACAATGAGCAGTTCTTC.